This TCR beta chain came from a study of beta chain features in type 1 diabetes. Notes on the study in general: Shortening of TCRB CDR3s, moderate but significant, appeared in all four CD4+ subsets of Type 1 diabetes patients.

Reverse transcribing all isolated RNA meant expressed TCRB transcripts were sequenced. Clones were read by immunoSEQ multiplex PCR, and TCRdb kept only the in-frame ones, dropping some. The data show 300,000 to 400,000 clones, with roughly 14% seen just once and 0.015% held by the top ten. The CDR3 sequence is 15 residues long. The V gene end was trimmed by 5 bases and the J gene end by 5 bases; junction bases not matched to a gene: 7. Germline V lookup: CDR1 MDHEN, CDR2 SYDVKM. Regarding this clone: Its antigen remains unknown.

The TCR was taken from a woman aged 18-35 years with type 1 diabetes. V usage is TRBV28 and J usage is TRBJ2-1, with TRBD2 matching over 9 bases. Sequences were obtained from naive CD4+ T cells from blood. CDR3 in amino acids: CASSGAGGPHNEQFF. In DNA form, the CDR3 reads TGTGCCAGCAGTGGGGCGGGAGGGCCTCACAATGAGCAGTTCTTC.